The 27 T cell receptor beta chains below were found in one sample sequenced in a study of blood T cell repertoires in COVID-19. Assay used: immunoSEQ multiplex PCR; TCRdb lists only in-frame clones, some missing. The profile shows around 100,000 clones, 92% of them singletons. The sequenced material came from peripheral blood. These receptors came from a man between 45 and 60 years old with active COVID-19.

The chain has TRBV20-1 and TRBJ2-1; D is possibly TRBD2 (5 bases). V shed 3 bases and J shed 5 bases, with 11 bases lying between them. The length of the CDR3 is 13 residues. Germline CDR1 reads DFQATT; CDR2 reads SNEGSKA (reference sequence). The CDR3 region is CSASASRNNEQFF. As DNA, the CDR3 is TGCAGTGCTAGTGCTAGCAGGAACAATGAGCAGTTCTTC.

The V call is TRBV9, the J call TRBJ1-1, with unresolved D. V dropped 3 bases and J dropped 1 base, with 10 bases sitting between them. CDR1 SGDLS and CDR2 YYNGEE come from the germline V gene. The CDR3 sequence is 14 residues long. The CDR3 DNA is TGTGCCAGCAGCGGGTGGCGGGGGAACACTGAAGCTTTCTTT. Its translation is CASSGWRGNTEAFF.

The CDR3 nucleotides are TGTGCCAGCAGTTTAGGCCAGTTCTACGAGCAGTACTTC. This encodes CASSLGQFYEQYF. V gene TRBV27 combines with J gene TRBJ2-7; D unresolved. With 2 bases removed from V and 3 bases from J, the gap between germline ends came to 8 bases. This CDR3 contains 13 residues. The V gene's germline CDR1 is MNHEY and CDR2 SMNVEV (reference sequence).

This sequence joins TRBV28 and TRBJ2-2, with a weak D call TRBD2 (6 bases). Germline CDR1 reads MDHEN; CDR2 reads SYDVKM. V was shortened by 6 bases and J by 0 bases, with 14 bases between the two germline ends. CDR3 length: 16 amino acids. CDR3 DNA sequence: TGTGCCAGCAGCACCCGGGACTCCGCGAACACCGGGGAGCTGTTTTTT. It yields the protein CASSTRDSANTGELFF.

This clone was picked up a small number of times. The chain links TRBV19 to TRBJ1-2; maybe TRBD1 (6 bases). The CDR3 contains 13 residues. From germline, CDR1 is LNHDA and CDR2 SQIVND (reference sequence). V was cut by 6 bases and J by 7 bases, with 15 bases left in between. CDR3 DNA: TGTGCCAGTAGCCCGACAGGAGGAGGTGGCTACACCTTC. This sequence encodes CASSPTGGGGYTF.

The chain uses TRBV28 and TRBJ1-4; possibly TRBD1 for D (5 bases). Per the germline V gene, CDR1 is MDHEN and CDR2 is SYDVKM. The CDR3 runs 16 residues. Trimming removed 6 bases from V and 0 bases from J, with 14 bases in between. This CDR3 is CASRSLGGPTNEKLFF. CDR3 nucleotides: TGTGCCAGCAGATCACTCGGGGGTCCAACTAATGAAAAACTGTTTTTT.

CDR3 sequence reads: CASSLQFAGASSGNTIYF. The DNA of the CDR3 is TGCGCCAGCAGCTTGCAATTTGCGGGGGCGAGCTCTGGAAACACCATATATTTT. V usage is TRBV5-1 and J usage is TRBJ1-3; maybe TRBD1 (6 bases). The CDR3 is made up of 18 amino acids. Germline CDR1 reads SGHRS; CDR2 reads YFSETQ. V lost 1 base to trimming and J lost 0 bases, with 17 bases between them.

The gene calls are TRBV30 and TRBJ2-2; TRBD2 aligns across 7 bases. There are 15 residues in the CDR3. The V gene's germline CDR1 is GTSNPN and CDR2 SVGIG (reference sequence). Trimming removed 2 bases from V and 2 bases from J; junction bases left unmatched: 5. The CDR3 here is CAWSRGLSNTGELFF. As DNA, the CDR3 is TGTGCCTGGAGTAGGGGACTATCAAACACCGGGGAGCTGTTTTTT.

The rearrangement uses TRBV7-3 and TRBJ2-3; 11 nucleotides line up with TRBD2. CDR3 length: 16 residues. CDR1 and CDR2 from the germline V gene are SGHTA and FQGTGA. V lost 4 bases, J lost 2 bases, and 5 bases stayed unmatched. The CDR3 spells CASSSGLAGLTDTQYF. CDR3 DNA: TGTGCCAGCAGCTCCGGACTAGCGGGCCTCACAGATACGCAGTATTTT.

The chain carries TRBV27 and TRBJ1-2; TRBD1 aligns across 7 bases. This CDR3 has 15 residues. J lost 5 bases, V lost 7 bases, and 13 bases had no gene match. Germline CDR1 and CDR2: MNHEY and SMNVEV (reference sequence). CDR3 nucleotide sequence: TGTGCCAGCACAATGACGGGGACAGCGCAATATGGCTACACCTTC. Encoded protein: CASTMTGTAQYGYTF.

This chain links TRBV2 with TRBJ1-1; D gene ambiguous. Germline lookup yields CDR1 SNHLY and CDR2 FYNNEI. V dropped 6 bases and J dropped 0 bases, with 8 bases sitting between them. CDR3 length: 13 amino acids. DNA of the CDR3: TGTGCCAGCAGGAGTCTACTGAACACTGAAGCTTTCTTT. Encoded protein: CASRSLLNTEAFF.

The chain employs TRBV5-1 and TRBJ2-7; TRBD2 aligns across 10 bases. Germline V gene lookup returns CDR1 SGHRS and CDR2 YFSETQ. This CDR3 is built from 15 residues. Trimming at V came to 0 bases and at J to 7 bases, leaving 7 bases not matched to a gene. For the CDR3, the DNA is TGCGCCAGCAGCTTGGTCCTAGCGGGAGATCATGAGCAGTACTTC. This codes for CASSLVLAGDHEQYF.

The CDR3: CASSPGQGAYEQYF. The DNA for the CDR3 is TGTGCCAGCTCCCCGGGACAGGGGGCCTACGAGCAGTACTTC. The chain recombines TRBV18 with TRBJ2-7, with TRBD1 matching 11 bases. The V gene's germline CDR1 is KGHSH and CDR2 LQKENI. This CDR3 has 14 residues. V gave up 6 bases and J gave up 2 bases; unmatched junction bases: 3.

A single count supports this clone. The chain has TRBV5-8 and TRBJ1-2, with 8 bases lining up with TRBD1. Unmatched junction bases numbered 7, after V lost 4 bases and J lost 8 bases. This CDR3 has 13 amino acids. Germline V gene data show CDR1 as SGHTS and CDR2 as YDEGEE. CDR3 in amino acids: CASSPTTGDGYTF. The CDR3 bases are TGTGCCAGCAGCCCCACGACAGGGGACGGCTACACCTTC.

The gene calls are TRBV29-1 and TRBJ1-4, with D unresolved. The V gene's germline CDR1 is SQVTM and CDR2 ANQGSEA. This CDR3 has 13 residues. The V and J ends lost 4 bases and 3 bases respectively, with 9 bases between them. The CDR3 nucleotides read TGCAGCGTTGGGGAGAGTTCTAATGAAAAACTGTTTTTT. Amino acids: CSVGESSNEKLFF.

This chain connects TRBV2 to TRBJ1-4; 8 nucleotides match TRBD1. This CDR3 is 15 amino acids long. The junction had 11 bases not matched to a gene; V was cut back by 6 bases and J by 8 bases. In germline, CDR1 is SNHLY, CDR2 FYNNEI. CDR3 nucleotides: TGTGCCAGCAGGGAGGGACAGGCCAAGGGAGAAAAACTGTTTTTT. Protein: CASREGQAKGEKLFF. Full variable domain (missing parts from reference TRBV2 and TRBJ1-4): EPEVTQTPSHQVTQMGQEVILRCVPISNHLYFYWYRQILGQKVEFLVSFYNNEISEKSEIFDDQFSVERPDGSNFTLKIRSTKLEDSAMYFCASREGQAKGEKLFFGSGTQLSVL.

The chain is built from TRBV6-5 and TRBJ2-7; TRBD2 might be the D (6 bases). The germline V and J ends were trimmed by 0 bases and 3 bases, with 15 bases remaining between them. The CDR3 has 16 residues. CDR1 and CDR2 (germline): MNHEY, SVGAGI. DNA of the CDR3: TGTGCCAGCAGTTACTCTCAGGCCTGGAGGGGCTACGAGCAGTACTTC. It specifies CASSYSQAWRGYEQYF.

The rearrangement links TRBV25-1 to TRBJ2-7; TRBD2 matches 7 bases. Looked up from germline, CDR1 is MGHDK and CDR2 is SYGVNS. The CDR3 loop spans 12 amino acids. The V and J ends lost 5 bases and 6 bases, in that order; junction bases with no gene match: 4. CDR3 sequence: CASSRGLGEQYF. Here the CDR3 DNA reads TGTGCCAGCAGTCGAGGACTAGGCGAGCAGTACTTC.

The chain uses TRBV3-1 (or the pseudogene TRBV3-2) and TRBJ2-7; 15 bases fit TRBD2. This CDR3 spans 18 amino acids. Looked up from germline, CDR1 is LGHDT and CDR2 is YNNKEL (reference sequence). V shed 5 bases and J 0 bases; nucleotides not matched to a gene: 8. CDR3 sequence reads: CASSSPGLAGGSSYEQYF. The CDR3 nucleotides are TGTGCCAGCAGCTCCCCCGGACTAGCGGGGGGGAGCTCCTACGAGCAGTACTTC.

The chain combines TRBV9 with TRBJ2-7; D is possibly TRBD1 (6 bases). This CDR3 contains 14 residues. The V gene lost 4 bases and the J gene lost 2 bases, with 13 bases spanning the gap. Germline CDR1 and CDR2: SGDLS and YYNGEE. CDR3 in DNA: TGTGCCAGCAGCTCGGGACACTCCGCCTACGAGCAGTACTTC. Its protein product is CASSSGHSAYEQYF.

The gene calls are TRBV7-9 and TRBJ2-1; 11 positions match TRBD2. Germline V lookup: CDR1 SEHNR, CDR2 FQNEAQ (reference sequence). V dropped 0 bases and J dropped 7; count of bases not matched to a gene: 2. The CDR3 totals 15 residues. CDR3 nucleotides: TGTGCCAGCAGCTTAGCTAGCGGGAGGGGTAATGAGCAGTTCTTC. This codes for CASSLASGRGNEQFF.

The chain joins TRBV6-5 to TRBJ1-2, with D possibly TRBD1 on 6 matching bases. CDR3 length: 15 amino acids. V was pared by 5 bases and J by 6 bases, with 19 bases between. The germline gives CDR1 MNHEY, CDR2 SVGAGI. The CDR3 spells CASSLYKAGVNGYTF. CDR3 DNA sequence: TGTGCCAGCAGTCTCTACAAAGCAGGGGTGAATGGCTACACCTTC.

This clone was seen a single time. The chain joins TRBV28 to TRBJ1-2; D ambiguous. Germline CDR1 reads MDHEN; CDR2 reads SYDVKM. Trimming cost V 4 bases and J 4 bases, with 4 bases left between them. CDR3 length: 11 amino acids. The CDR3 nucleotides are TGTGCCAGCAGTTACACCTATGGCTACACCTTC. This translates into CASSYTYGYTF.

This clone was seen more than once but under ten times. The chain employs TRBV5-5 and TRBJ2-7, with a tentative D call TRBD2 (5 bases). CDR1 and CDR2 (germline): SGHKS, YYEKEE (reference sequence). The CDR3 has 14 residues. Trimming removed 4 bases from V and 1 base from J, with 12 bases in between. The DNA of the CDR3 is TGTGCCAGCAGCATATCCACGGGGTCCTACGAGCAGTACTTC. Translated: CASSISTGSYEQYF.

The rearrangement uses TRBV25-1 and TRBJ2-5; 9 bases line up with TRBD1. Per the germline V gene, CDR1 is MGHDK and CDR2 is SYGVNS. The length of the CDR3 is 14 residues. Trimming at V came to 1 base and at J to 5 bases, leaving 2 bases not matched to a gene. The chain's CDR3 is CASSEWTGEETQYF. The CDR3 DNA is TGTGCCAGCAGTGAATGGACAGGGGAGGAGACCCAGTACTTC.

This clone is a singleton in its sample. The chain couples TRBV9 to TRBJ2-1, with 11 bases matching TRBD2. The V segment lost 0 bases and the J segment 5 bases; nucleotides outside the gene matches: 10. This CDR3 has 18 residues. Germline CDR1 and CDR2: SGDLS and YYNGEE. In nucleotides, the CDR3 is TGTGCCAGCAGCGTAGTACCGCTTAGCGGGAGGGCCCACAATGAGCAGTTCTTC. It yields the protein CASSVVPLSGRAHNEQFF.

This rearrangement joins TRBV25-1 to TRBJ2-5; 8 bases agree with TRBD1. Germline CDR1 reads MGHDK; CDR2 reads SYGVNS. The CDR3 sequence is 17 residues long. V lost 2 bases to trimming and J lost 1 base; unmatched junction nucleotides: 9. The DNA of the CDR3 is TGTGCCAGCAGTGAACCCCGGACAGGGATCGGCCAAGAGACCCAGTACTTC. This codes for CASSEPRTGIGQETQYF.